This T cell receptor (beta chain) comes out of a study of technical replicates of blood from several donors. Assay used: immunoSEQ multiplex PCR; TCRdb lists only in-frame clones, some missing. The sample lists some 15,000 clones, 83% occurring once. In its sample, this clone was seen a few times. This receptor was identified in a human donor in good health. The sequenced sample was PBMCs.

The CDR3 DNA follows: TGTGCTAGTCTGACACTAGCGGGAGCGGGGGAGCAGTACTTC. This codes for CASLTLAGAGEQYF. The rearrangement links TRBV12-5 to TRBJ2-7; 11 positions agree with TRBD2. The germline V gene encodes CDR1 LGHNT and CDR2 FRNRAP. The J segment lost 7 bases and the V segment lost 8 bases, leaving 10 bases of the junction unmatched. The CDR3 is 14 residues long.